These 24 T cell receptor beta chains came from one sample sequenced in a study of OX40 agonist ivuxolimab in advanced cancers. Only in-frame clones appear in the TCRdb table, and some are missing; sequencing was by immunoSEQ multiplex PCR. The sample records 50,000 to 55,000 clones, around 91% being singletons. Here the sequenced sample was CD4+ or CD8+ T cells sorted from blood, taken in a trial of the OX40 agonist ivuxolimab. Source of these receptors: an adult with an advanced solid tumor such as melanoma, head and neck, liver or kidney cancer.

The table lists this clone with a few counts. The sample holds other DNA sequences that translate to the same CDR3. As DNA, the CDR3 is TGTGCCAGCAGTGAAGGTGGGCCGGGGGGGAATGAGCAGTTCTTC. Its protein is CASSEGGPGGNEQFF. The J gene is TRBJ2-1, the V gene TRBV2; 8 bases align to TRBD2. The CDR3 contains 15 residues. V shed 1 base and J 7 bases; nucleotides not matched to a gene: 6. The germline V gene encodes CDR1 SNHLY and CDR2 FYNNEI. The entire variable domain, with the rest obtained from reference TRBV2 and TRBJ2-1, is as follows: EPEVTQTPSHQVTQMGQEVILRCVPISNHLYFYWYRQILGQKVEFLVSFYNNEISEKSEIFDDQFSVERPDGSNFTLKIRSTKLEDSAMYFCASSEGGPGGNEQFFGPGTRLTVL.

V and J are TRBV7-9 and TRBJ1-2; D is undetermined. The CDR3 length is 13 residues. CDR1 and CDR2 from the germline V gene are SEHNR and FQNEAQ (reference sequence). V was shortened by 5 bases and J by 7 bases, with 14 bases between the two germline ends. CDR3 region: CASSPDRLSGYTF. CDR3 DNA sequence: TGTGCCAGCAGCCCCGACCGTCTCAGTGGCTACACCTTC.

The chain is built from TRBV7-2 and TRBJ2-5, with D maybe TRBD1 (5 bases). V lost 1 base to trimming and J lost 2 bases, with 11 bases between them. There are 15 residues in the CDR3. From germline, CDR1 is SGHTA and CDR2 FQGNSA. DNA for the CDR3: TGTGCCAGCAGCTTAGATGGACAAAGACAAGAGACCCAGTACTTC. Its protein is CASSLDGQRQETQYF.

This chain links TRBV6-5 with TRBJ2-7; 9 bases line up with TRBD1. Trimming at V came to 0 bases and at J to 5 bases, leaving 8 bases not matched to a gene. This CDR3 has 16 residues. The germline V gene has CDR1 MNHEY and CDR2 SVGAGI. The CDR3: CASSYSSGQGAHEQYF. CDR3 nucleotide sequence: TGTGCCAGCAGTTACTCCTCGGGACAGGGTGCCCACGAGCAGTACTTC.

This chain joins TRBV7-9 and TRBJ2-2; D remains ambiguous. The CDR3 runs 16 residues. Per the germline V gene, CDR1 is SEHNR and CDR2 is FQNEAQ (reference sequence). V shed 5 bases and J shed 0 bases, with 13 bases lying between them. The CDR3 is CASSLLAGANTGELFF. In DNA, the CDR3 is TGTGCCAGCAGCCTGTTGGCAGGAGCGAACACCGGGGAGCTGTTTTTT.

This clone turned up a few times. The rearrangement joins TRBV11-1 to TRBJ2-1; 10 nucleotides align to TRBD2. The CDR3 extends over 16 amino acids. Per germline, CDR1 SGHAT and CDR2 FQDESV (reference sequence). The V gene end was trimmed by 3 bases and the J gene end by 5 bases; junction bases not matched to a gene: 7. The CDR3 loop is CASSFYGAGGDNEQFF. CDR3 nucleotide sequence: TGTGCCAGCAGCTTTTATGGAGCGGGGGGGGACAATGAGCAGTTCTTC.

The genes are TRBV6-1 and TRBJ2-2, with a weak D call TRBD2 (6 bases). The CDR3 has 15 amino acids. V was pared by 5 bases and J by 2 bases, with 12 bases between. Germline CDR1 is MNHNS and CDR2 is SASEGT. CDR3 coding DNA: TGTGCCAGCAGTCTTTTAGCGGATAACACCGGGGAGCTGTTTTTT. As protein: CASSLLADNTGELFF.

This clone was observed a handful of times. The CDR3 here is CAWSALFTGNTIYF. CDR3 in DNA: TGTGCCTGGAGTGCTCTTTTTACTGGAAACACCATATATTTT. J is TRBJ1-3 and V is TRBV30; D gene unclear. The CDR3 consists of 14 residues. V was pared by 1 base and J by 2 bases, with 9 bases between. The germline CDR1 and CDR2 sequences are GTSNPN and SVGIG (reference sequence).

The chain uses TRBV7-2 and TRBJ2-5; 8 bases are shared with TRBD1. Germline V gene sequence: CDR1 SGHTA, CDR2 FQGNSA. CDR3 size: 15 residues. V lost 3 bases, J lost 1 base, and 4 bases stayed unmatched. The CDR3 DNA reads TGTGCCAGCAGCTTTCTAACAGGGGGCCAAGAGACCCAGTACTTC. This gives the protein CASSFLTGGQETQYF.

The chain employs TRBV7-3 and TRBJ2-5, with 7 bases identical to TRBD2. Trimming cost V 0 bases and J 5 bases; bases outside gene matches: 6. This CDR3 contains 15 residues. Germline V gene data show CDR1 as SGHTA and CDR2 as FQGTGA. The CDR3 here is CASSLTGLPDETQYF. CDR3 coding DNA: TGTGCCAGCAGCTTAACGGGACTACCTGACGAGACCCAGTACTTC.

Written as DNA, the CDR3 is TGCAGCGGCGGGACTAGCGGAAACAATGAGCAGTTCTTC. It codes for CSGGTSGNNEQFF. V is TRBV29-1 and J is TRBJ2-1; 11 nucleotides align to TRBD2. The CDR3 is made up of 13 amino acids. V lost 7 bases, J lost 5 bases, and 4 bases stayed unmatched. The germline gives CDR1 SQVTM, CDR2 ANQGSEA.

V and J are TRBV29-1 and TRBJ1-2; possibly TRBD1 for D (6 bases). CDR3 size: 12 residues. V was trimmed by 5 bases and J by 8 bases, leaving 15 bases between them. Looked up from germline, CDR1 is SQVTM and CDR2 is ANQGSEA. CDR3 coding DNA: TGCAGCGTTTCTTTACAGGGAGGAGGCTACACCTTC. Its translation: CSVSLQGGGYTF.

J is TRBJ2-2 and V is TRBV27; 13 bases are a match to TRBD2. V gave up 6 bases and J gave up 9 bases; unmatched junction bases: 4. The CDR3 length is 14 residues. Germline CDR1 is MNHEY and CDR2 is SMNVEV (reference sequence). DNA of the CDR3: TGTGCCAGCAGACGACTAGCGGGGGGCTGGGAGCTGTTTTTT. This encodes CASRRLAGGWELFF.

CDR3 region: CASSFTRNTEAFF. CDR3 in DNA: TGTGCCAGCAGCTTTACAAGGAACACTGAAGCTTTCTTT. V and J are TRBV5-6 and TRBJ1-1; no clear D. This CDR3 spans 13 amino acids. In germline, CDR1 is SGHDT, CDR2 YYEEEE. V lost 2 bases and J lost 1, with 6 bases in between.

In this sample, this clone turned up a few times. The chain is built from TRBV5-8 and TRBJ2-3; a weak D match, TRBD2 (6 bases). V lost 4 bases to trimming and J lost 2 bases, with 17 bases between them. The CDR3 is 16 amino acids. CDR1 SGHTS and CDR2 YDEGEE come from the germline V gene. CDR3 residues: CASSQEQGGVTDTQYF. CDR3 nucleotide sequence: TGTGCCAGCAGCCAAGAGCAGGGAGGCGTCACAGATACGCAGTATTTT.

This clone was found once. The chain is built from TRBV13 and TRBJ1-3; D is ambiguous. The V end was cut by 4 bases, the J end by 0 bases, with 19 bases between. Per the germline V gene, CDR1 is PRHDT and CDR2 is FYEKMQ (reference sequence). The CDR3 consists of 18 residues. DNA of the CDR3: TGTGCCAGCAGCTCACTTCGAGGCGGCCACCACTCTGGAAACACCATATATTTT. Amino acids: CASSSLRGGHHSGNTIYF.

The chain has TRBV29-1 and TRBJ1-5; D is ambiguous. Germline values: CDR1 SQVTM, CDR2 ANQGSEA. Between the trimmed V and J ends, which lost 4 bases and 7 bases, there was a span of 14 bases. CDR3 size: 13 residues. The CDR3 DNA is TGCAGCGTTGCCGTAGGGCTCGGGCAGCCCCAGCATTTT. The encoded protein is CSVAVGLGQPQHF. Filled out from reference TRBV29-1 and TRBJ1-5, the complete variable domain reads SAVISQKPSRDICQRGTSLTIQCQVDSQVTMMFWYRQQPGQSLTLIATANQGSEATYESGFVIDKFPISRPNLTFSTLTVSNMSPEDSSIYLCSVAVGLGQPQHFGDGTRLSIL.

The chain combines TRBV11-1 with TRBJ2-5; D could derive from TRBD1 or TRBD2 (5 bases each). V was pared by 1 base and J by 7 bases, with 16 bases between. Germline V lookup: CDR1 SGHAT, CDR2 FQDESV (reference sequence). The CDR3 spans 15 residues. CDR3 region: CASSLGDGRARTQYF. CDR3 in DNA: TGTGCCAGCAGCTTAGGGGACGGCAGGGCTAGGACCCAGTACTTC.

In DNA, the CDR3 is TGTGCCATCAGTAAGATCAGGGACTCAGCGGGGGAGCAGTACTTC. It yields the protein CAISKIRDSAGEQYF. This sequence joins TRBV10-3 and TRBJ2-7, with 7 positions matching TRBD2. This CDR3 region has 15 residues. Germline CDR1 reads ENHRY; CDR2 reads SYGVKD. Unmatched junction bases numbered 14, after V lost 5 bases and J lost 7 bases.

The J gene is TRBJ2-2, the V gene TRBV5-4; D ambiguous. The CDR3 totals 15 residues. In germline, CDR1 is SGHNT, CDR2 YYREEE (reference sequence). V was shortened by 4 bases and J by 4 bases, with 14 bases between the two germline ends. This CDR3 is CASSTDGTRTGELFF. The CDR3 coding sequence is TGTGCCAGCAGCACGGACGGAACCCGCACCGGGGAGCTGTTTTTT.

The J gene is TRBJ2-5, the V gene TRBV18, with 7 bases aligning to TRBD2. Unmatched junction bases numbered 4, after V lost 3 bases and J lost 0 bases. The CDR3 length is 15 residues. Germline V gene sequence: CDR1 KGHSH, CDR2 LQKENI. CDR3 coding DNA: TGTGCCAGCTCACCGCTGCGGGGGAACCAAGAGACCCAGTACTTC. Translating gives CASSPLRGNQETQYF.

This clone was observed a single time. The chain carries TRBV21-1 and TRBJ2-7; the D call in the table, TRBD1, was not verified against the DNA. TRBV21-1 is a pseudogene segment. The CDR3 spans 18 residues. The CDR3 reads CASSKIFRDREPVYEQYF. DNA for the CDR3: TGTGCCAGCAGCAAAATCTTTCGCGACAGGGAGCCGGTCTACGAGCAGTACTTC.

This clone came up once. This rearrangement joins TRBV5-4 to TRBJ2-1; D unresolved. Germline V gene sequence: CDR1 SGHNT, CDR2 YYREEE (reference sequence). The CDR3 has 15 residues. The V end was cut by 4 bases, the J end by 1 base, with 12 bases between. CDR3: CASSPDIGSYNEQFF. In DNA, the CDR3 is TGTGCCAGCAGCCCCGACATAGGGTCCTACAATGAGCAGTTCTTC. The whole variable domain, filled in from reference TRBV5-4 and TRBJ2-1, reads ETGVTQSPTHLIKTRGQQVTLRCSSQSGHNTVSWYQQALGQGPQFIFQYYREEENGRGNFPPRFSGLQFPNYSSELNVNALELDDSALYLCASSPDIGSYNEQFFGPGTRLTVL.

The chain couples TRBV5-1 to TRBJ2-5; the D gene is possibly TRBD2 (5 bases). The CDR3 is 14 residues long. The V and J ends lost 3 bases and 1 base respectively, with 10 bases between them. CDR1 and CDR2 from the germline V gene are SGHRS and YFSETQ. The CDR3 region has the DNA TGCGCCAGCAGCTACTTCCGGGGCCAAGAGACCCAGTACTTC. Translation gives CASSYFRGQETQYF.